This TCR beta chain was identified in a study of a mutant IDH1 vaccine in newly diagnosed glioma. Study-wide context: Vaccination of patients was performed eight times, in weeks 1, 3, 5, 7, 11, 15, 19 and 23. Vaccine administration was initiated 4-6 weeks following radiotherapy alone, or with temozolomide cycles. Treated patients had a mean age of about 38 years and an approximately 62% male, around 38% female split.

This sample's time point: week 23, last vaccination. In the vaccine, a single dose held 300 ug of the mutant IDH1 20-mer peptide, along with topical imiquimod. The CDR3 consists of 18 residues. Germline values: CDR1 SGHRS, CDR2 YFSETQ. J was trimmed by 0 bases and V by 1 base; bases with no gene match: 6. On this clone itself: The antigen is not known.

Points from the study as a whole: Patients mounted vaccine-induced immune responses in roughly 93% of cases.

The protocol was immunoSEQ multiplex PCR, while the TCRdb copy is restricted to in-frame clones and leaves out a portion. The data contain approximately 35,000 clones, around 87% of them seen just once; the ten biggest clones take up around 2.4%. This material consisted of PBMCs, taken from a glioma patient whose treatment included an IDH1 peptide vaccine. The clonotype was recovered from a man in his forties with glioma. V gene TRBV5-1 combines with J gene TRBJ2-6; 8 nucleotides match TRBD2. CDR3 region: CASSLSPGGRSGANVLTF. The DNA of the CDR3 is TGCGCCAGCAGCTTGAGTCCGGGAGGGCGCTCTGGGGCCAACGTCCTGACTTTC.